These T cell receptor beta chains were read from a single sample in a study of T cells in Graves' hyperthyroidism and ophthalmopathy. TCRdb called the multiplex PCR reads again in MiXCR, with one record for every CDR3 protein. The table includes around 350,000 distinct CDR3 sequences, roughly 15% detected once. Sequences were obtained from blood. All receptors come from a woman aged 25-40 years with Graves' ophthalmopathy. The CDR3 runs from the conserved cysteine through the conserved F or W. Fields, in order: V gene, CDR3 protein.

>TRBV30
CAWSVSGGRNEQFF
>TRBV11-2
CASSSSRLSHEQYF
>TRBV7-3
CASSLNPAGQSLTDTQYF
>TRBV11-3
CASSPISGGAGKNIQYF
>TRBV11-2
CASSTVRDRGYEQYF
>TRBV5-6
CATSDRGPNEQFF
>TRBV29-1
CSVVWRGGYEQYF
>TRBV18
CASSPPQQTNTGELFF
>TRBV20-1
CSASWQGVHNEQFF
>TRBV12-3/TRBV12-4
CASSRDASNQPQHF
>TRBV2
CAGSETYGSYEQYF
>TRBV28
CATVTGGATGNTIYF
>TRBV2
CASTLTGQKSYF
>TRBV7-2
CASSLVSAGVYAFF
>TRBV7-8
CASSQVPLGSPLHF
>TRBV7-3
CASSLDRENEQYF
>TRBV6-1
CASSERWGSLYGYTF
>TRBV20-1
CSARESGSGSQPQHF
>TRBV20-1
CSASPSGGEDTQYF
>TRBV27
CASSSRDNSPLHF
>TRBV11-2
CASSLDQQGIEAFF
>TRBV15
CATSRLQGQPQHF
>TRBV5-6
CASSSSRVSGNTIYF
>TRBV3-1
CASSQVGGGYTF
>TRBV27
CASSLHRGPGELFF
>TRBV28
CASTGQGPYGYTF
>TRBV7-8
CASSFPGNYGYTF
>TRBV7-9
CASSPGWDEQFF
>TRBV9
CASSPRRGPTYEQYF